Below, 30 T cell receptor beta chains from the same sample are listed, as sequenced in a study of naive and memory T cell subsets. The beta constant-region primer was an equimolar mix of two oligonucleotides covering TRBC1 and TRBC2. Using its own MiXCR run on the UMI-ligation and nested PCR reads, TCRdb lists one record per CDR3 protein. This sample yields around 40,000 distinct CDR3 sequences, of which about 14% are seen a single time; around 23% belongs to the top ten. The sequencing sample was made of effector memory CD4+ T cells from blood. Subset here: effector memory, CD45RA- CD27-. The receptors come from a human donor in good health.

This clonotype was observed a few times. The chain has TRBV6-1 and TRBJ1-6; 9 nucleotides line up with TRBD1. CDR3 length: 15 residues. After removal of 7 bases from V and 10 bases from J, the junction contained 11 bases not matched to a gene. The V gene's germline CDR1 is MNHNS and CDR2 SASEGT. The CDR3: CASKPTRQGGSPLHF. CDR3 sequence (DNA): TGTGCCAGCAAACCAACAAGACAGGGGGGATCACCCCTCCACTTT.

This CDR3 reads CAWSGQENYNEQFF. DNA for the CDR3: TGTGCCTGGAGTGGGCAGGAGAACTACAATGAGCAGTTCTTC. The V gene is TRBV30, the J gene TRBJ2-1, with D unresolved. Germline CDR1 GTSNPN, CDR2 SVGIG (reference sequence). V lost 1 base and J lost 3, with 10 bases in between. There are 14 residues in the CDR3.

This clonotype appeared a few times. In DNA form, the CDR3 reads TGTGCCAGCAGCCCAGAGAGCTCCTACAATGAGCAGTTCTTC. Protein product: CASSPESSYNEQFF. J is TRBJ2-1 and V is TRBV5-4; D ambiguous. V lost 4 bases, J lost 0 bases, and 8 bases lay in between. The germline CDR1 and CDR2 sequences are SGHNT and YYREEE (reference sequence). The CDR3 is made up of 14 amino acids.

A few counts support this clonotype. The chain couples TRBV6-5 to TRBJ1-4; D might be TRBD1 (5 bases). This CDR3 is 15 amino acids long. V lost 2 bases to trimming and J lost 6 bases, with 13 bases between them. CDR1 is MNHEY, CDR2 SVGAGI, per germline. The chain's CDR3 is CASSYPRDVDEKLFF. Written as DNA, the CDR3 is TGTGCCAGCAGTTACCCTCGGGACGTTGATGAAAAACTGTTTTTT.

V gene TRBV3-1 combines with J gene TRBJ1-5, with 7 bases fitting TRBD1. V shed 3 bases, J shed 7 bases, and the junction held 6 bases outside the gene matches. The CDR3 consists of 14 residues. Germline V gives CDR1 LGHDT, CDR2 YNNKEL (reference sequence). The DNA for the CDR3 is TGTGCCAGCAGCCATGGGACAGCTCTCCAGCCCCAGCATTTT. Translating it yields CASSHGTALQPQHF.

Only a few counts were recorded for this clonotype. The genes are TRBV20-1 and TRBJ2-4, with 8 bases fitting TRBD1. The CDR3 has 11 residues. V trimming: 1 base; J trimming: 13 bases; junction bases outside the gene matches: 3. CDR1 is DFQATT and CDR2 is SNEGSKA in the germline V gene (reference sequence). This CDR3 is CSARADREQYF. In nucleotides, the CDR3 is TGCAGTGCTAGAGCGGACAGGGAACAGTACTTC.

The chain carries TRBV27 and TRBJ2-3, with 11 bases matching TRBD2. This CDR3 has 17 residues. J gave up 5 bases and V 5 bases, and 12 bases lay outside the gene matches. Germline V gene sequence: CDR1 MNHEY, CDR2 SMNVEV (reference sequence). The CDR3 bases are TGTGCCAGCAGTATCACTCTAGCGGGAGGTATCATAGATACGCAGTATTTT. Translated, it gives CASSITLAGGIIDTQYF.

This clonotype was seen many times. The rearrangement links TRBV9 to TRBJ2-7; 7 bases fit TRBD1. Germline lookup yields CDR1 SGDLS and CDR2 YYNGEE. After removal of 3 bases from V and 7 bases from J, the junction contained 7 bases not matched to a gene. The CDR3 has 13 amino acids. The CDR3 protein is CASSGDPQGEQYF. As DNA, the CDR3 is TGTGCCAGCAGCGGGGATCCACAGGGGGAGCAGTACTTC.

The chain uses TRBV20-1 and TRBJ1-1; the D gene is possibly TRBD1 (6 bases). The ends were cut back, 0 bases at V and 5 bases at J, with 16 bases in the middle. Germline-derived CDR1 and CDR2 are DFQATT and SNEGSKA (reference sequence). The CDR3 covers 15 residues. CDR3 nucleotide sequence: TGCAGTGCTAGAGATATGACAGGATTTGGGACTGAAGCTTTCTTT. It specifies CSARDMTGFGTEAFF.

This clonotype was picked up a small number of times. CDR3 protein: CASSFMAGDTQYF. For the CDR3, the DNA is TGTGCCAGCAGCTTCATGGCGGGAGATACGCAGTATTTT. The chain carries TRBV11-3 and TRBJ2-3; D is perhaps TRBD2 (5 bases). The germline V and J ends were trimmed by 3 bases and 5 bases, with 9 bases remaining between them. Germline lookup yields CDR1 SGHNT and CDR2 YENEEA. The CDR3 has 13 amino acids.

There are a few counts of this clonotype. The CDR3 DNA sequence: TGTGCCAGCAAAAACTCCTTCCCTAACACTGAAGCTTTCTTT. Amino acids: CASKNSFPNTEAFF. V and J are TRBV27 and TRBJ1-1, with D unclear. Germline V lookup: CDR1 MNHEY, CDR2 SMNVEV (reference sequence). The CDR3 is made up of 14 amino acids. Trimming left V 7 bases short and J 2 bases short, with 14 bases between.

There are many counts of this clonotype. V gene TRBV7-2 combines with J gene TRBJ2-3; D uncertain. Germline lookup yields CDR1 SGHTA and CDR2 FQGNSA. This CDR3 spans 12 amino acids. The V and J ends lost 1 base and 4 bases respectively, with 3 bases between them. This chain's CDR3 is CASSLVSDTQYF. CDR3 coding DNA: TGTGCCAGCAGCTTAGTTTCAGATACGCAGTATTTT.

The chain has TRBV30 and TRBJ2-5, with TRBD2 matching 7 bases. V was clipped by 2 bases and J by 1 base; unmatched bases: 1. The CDR3 extends over 13 amino acids. CDR1 is GTSNPN and CDR2 is SVGIG in the germline V gene (reference sequence). The CDR3 region has the DNA TGTGCCTGGAGTTCGGGGGGCCAAGAGACCCAGTACTTC. The encoded protein is CAWSSGGQETQYF.

This clonotype has more than one count but fewer than ten. V is TRBV7-2 and J is TRBJ1-2, with D perhaps matching TRBD1 (5 bases). The CDR3 length is 11 residues. The V end lost 5 bases, the J end lost 10 bases, and 11 bases lay between the germline ends. The V gene's germline CDR1 is SGHTA and CDR2 FQGNSA. CDR3 nucleotides: TGTGCCAGCAGCGGATCGACAGCCTACACCTTC. Amino acid sequence: CASSGSTAYTF.

V is TRBV20-1 and J is TRBJ2-5; D is unclear. The germline V gene encodes CDR1 DFQATT and CDR2 SNEGSKA (reference sequence). V shed 0 bases and J shed 5 bases, with 1 base lying between them. The CDR3 sequence is 10 residues long. CDR3 amino acids: CSARDETQYF. DNA of the CDR3: TGCAGTGCTAGAGATGAGACCCAGTACTTC.

This clonotype came up a few times. The chain recombines TRBV9 with TRBJ1-1; D call uncertain. V was pared by 1 base and J by 4 bases, with 8 bases between. The CDR3 length is 13 residues. CDR1 is SGDLS and CDR2 is YYNGEE in the germline V gene. For the CDR3, the DNA is TGTGCCAGCAGCGTATTATTGGCCACTGAAGCTTTCTTT. It translates to CASSVLLATEAFF.

This clonotype was counted a few times. The rearrangement joins TRBV9 to TRBJ2-7; no firm D call. CDR3 length: 14 amino acids. Trimming left V 5 bases short and J 0 bases short, with 12 bases between. Germline V gene lookup returns CDR1 SGDLS and CDR2 YYNGEE. CDR3 region: CASSSSPSSYEQYF. The CDR3 coding sequence is TGTGCCAGCAGTTCTAGTCCTAGCTCCTACGAGCAGTACTTC.

The sample holds a few counts of this clonotype. This chain connects TRBV28 to TRBJ2-3; D ambiguous. From germline, CDR1 is MDHEN and CDR2 SYDVKM. The CDR3 length is 12 residues. V gave up 4 bases and J gave up 7 bases, with 9 bases separating them. The chain's CDR3 is CASSSPVHTQYF. In nucleotides, the CDR3 is TGTGCCAGCAGTTCCCCGGTCCATACGCAGTATTTT.

This chain uses TRBV2 with TRBJ1-1; 7 bases map to TRBD1. Germline assignment: CDR1 SNHLY and CDR2 FYNNEI. V lost 10 bases and J lost 1; bases outside the gene matches: 3. This CDR3 is built from 12 residues. The CDR3 DNA reads TGTGCCACCGGACAGGAGAACACTGAAGCTTTCTTT. Protein: CATGQENTEAFF.

This clonotype was detected once. V gene TRBV5-1 combines with J gene TRBJ1-6, with D possibly matching TRBD1 (6 bases). V shed 0 bases and J shed 10 bases, with 11 bases lying between them. This CDR3 region has 14 residues. Germline-derived CDR1 and CDR2 are SGHRS and YFSETQ. The CDR3 coding sequence is TGCGCCAGCAGCTTGGAGGACAGCCGGTCACCCCTCCACTTT. Translation gives CASSLEDSRSPLHF.

There are many counts of this clonotype. V and J are TRBV6-1 and TRBJ2-1; 9 bases are shared with TRBD2. The CDR3 runs 15 residues. V trimming: 6 bases; J trimming: 4 bases; junction bases outside the gene matches: 7. The germline CDR1 and CDR2 sequences are MNHNS and SASEGT. The CDR3: CASSTSSGTYNEQFF. The CDR3 DNA is TGTGCCAGCAGCACCTCTAGCGGGACTTACAATGAGCAGTTCTTC.

This clonotype was found a few times. The V and J genes are TRBV10-3 and TRBJ2-3; 12 bases line up with TRBD2. V lost 6 bases and J lost 6; bases outside the gene matches: 7. Germline-derived CDR1 and CDR2 are ENHRY and SYGVKD. The CDR3 has 15 amino acids. CDR3 nucleotide sequence: TGTGCCATCAGGTCTAGCGGGAGGGCCACCGATACGCAGTATTTT. It translates to CAIRSSGRATDTQYF.

This clonotype was counted many times. As DNA, the CDR3 is TGCAGTGCTAGAGTTCAGGAATCCGGCAATCAGCCCCAGCATTTT. It is translated as CSARVQESGNQPQHF. The V gene is TRBV20-1, the J gene TRBJ1-5, with unresolved D. The CDR3 is made up of 15 amino acids. The germline V gene encodes CDR1 DFQATT and CDR2 SNEGSKA (reference sequence). V shed 1 base and J shed 2 bases, with 12 bases lying between them.

This clonotype was observed many times. The chain employs TRBV12-3 or TRBV12-4 and TRBJ2-3; D perhaps matches TRBD2 (5 bases). This CDR3 has 16 residues. Deletions cut 1 base from V and 4 bases from J, with 15 bases between. CDR3 sequence reads: CASSLGPYSSPDTQYF. In DNA, the CDR3 is TGTGCCAGCAGTTTAGGGCCATACTCTAGCCCAGATACGCAGTATTTT.

This chain links TRBV29-1 with TRBJ2-2, with 8 bases fitting TRBD1. V lost 7 bases, J lost 7 bases, and 5 bases stayed unmatched. The germline CDR1 and CDR2 sequences are SQVTM and ANQGSEA. CDR3 length: 12 amino acids. The CDR3 DNA reads as TGCAGCGGCAGGGGGCGTGGCGGGGAGCTGTTTTTT. Protein: CSGRGRGGELFF.

The V and J genes are TRBV18 and TRBJ1-1, with D uncertain. Trimming pared 6 bases from V and 5 bases from J, leaving 13 bases between. The CDR3 is made up of 13 amino acids. From germline, CDR1 is KGHSH and CDR2 LQKENI. The CDR3 protein is CASSLGIETEAFF. The CDR3 nucleotides are TGTGCCAGCTCCTTAGGGATAGAAACTGAAGCTTTCTTT.

The J gene is TRBJ1-1, the V gene TRBV7-9, with TRBD1 identical over 7 bases. This CDR3 has 16 residues. V was clipped by 5 bases and J by 2 bases; unmatched bases: 11. The germline V gene encodes CDR1 SEHNR and CDR2 FQNEAQ (reference sequence). Here the CDR3 reads CASSPRRGAGNTEAFF. DNA for the CDR3: TGTGCCAGCAGCCCCCGCAGGGGGGCAGGAAACACTGAAGCTTTCTTT.

This clonotype has only a few counts. The chain employs TRBV20-1 and TRBJ1-2, with 8 bases aligning to TRBD1. V was pared by 1 base and J by 4 bases, with 2 bases of the junction left unmatched. In germline, CDR1 is DFQATT, CDR2 SNEGSKA (reference sequence). CDR3 length: 13 amino acids. The CDR3 sequence: CSARATGGYGYTF. CDR3 DNA sequence: TGCAGTGCTAGAGCTACAGGGGGCTATGGCTACACCTTC.

This clonotype was found a few times. This sequence joins TRBV4-1 and TRBJ2-7, with D uncertain. The CDR3 runs to 14 residues. The germline V gene has CDR1 MGHRA and CDR2 YSYEKL. Trimming removed 3 bases at V and 0 bases at J, with 9 bases between. The CDR3 region is CASSQAESSYEQYF. For the CDR3, the DNA is TGCGCCAGCAGCCAGGCGGAAAGCTCCTACGAGCAGTACTTC.

The gene calls are TRBV7-9 and TRBJ2-5; 7 positions match TRBD1. Germline V gives CDR1 SEHNR, CDR2 FQNEAQ (reference sequence). V lost 4 bases to trimming and J lost 7 bases; unmatched junction nucleotides: 9. This CDR3 is 14 amino acids long. The CDR3 loop is CASSSPDRHTTQYF. CDR3 bases: TGTGCCAGCAGCTCCCCGGACAGGCACACGACCCAGTACTTC.